This is a list of T cell receptor beta chains from one sample in a study of blood T cell repertoires in COVID-19. The protocol was immunoSEQ multiplex PCR, while the TCRdb copy is restricted to in-frame clones and leaves out a portion. Among under 40,000 clones listed, about 89% were seen once. The sequenced material came from peripheral blood. Receptors originate from a man aged 45-65 years with active or convalescent COVID-19. Both conserved end residues are part of each CDR3. The D gene is left open where the match is weak. Only part of the rows carry a size: once, few, many, or a class if the clone is expanded.

>.|TRBJ1-2|.|TRBV30
CAWTHGTHPAYGYTF
TGTGCCTGGACCCATGGGACACACCCTGCGTATGGCTACACCTTC
>few|TRBJ1-1|.|TRBV18
CASSPQGQPEAFF
TGTGCCAGCTCACCACAGGGACAACCTGAAGCTTTCTTT
>.|TRBJ2-1|TRBD1|TRBV18
CASSPPGQGISNEQFF
TGTGCCAGCTCACCACCCGGACAGGGGATATCCAATGAGCAGTTCTTC
>.|TRBJ1-2|TRBD1|TRBV5-1
CASKGTGGTYGYTF
TGCGCCAGCAAGGGGACAGGGGGAACCTATGGCTACACCTTC
>.|TRBJ2-7|TRBD2|TRBV11-2
CASSLRRLAGSYEQYF
TGTGCCAGCAGCTTGCGGCGGCTAGCGGGCTCCTACGAGCAGTACTTC
>medium-sized|TRBJ1-6|.|TRBV4-1
CASSYPDSPHSPLHF
TGCGCCAGCAGCTATCCCGACAGCCCCCATTCACCCCTCCACTTT
>.|TRBJ1-5|TRBD1|TRBV24-1
CATSDSGTADSNQPQHF
TGTGCCACCAGTGACTCGGGGACAGCTGATAGCAATCAGCCCCAGCATTTT
>.|TRBJ2-7|.|TRBV5-1
CASSLSIQAREQYF
TGCGCCAGCAGCTTGAGTATTCAGGCTCGGGAGCAGTACTTC
>.|TRBJ1-1|.|TRBV6-5
CASSYGRVNTEAFF
TGTGCCAGCAGTTACGGGAGGGTGAACACTGAAGCTTTCTTT
>.|TRBJ2-3|.|TRBV9
CASSVQGSTDTQYF
TGTGCCAGCAGTGTACAGGGTAGCACAGATACGCAGTATTTT
>.|TRBJ1-1|TRBD1|TRBV18
CASSPRDRGFNTEAFF
TGTGCCAGCTCACCCCGGGACAGGGGTTTTAACACTGAAGCTTTCTTT
>.|TRBJ2-7|TRBD2|TRBV3-1/TRBV3-2
CASSHGGLAGVGEQYF
TGTGCCAGCAGCCACGGCGGACTAGCGGGAGTGGGTGAGCAGTACTTC
>.|TRBJ2-3|.|TRBV4-1
CASSQDDKTDTQYF
TGCGCCAGCAGCCAAGATGACAAGACAGATACGCAGTATTTT
>.|TRBJ2-3|TRBD2|TRBV4-2
CASSQAFGGRGTDTQYF
TGTGCCAGCAGCCAAGCTTTCGGCGGGAGGGGCACAGATACGCAGTATTTT
>.|TRBJ1-1|.|TRBV2
CASSEYMNTEAFF
TGTGCCAGCAGTGAGTACATGAACACTGAAGCTTTCTTT
>.|TRBJ1-1|TRBD1|TRBV30
CARGTTGDTEAFF
TGTGCCCGCGGGACAACAGGGGACACTGAAGCTTTCTTT
>.|TRBJ1-3|TRBD1|TRBV9
CASSVGQGAFLSQSIYF
TGTGCCAGCAGCGTAGGGCAGGGGGCGTTTTTGTCCCAGTCCATATATTTT